These T cell receptor beta chains were read from a single sample in a study of T-cell memory formation after mild COVID-19. In TCRdb, the 5' RACE reads were re-called with MiXCR into one record per CDR3 protein. The sample has 470,000 or so distinct CDR3 sequences, approximately 25% seen once. Sequenced sample: PBMCs or a T cell subset sorted from them (not recorded which). These receptors originate from an adult woman who had mild COVID-19 (a few samples of this study predate the infection). Cell type and time point are not known. Both conserved end residues are part of each CDR3. Each record gives: V gene, clone size, D gene, J gene, CDR3 DNA, CDR3 protein. A D gene is named only where the DNA matches it firmly. Size tells how often a clone was seen (once, few, many) or the class of an expanded clone, and some rows leave it out.

v_gene: TRBV27
abundance: NA
d_gene: NA
j_gene: TRBJ2-4
CDR3nt: TGTGCCAGCAATCAGTTGGACATTCAGTACTTC
CDR3aa: CASNQLDIQYF

v_gene: TRBV18
abundance: few
d_gene: NA
j_gene: TRBJ2-3
CDR3nt: TGTGCCAGCTCACCAAACAGAGCAGATACGCAGTATTTT
CDR3aa: CASSPNRADTQYF

v_gene: TRBV6-5
abundance: NA
d_gene: NA
j_gene: TRBJ1-2
CDR3nt: TGTGCCAGCAGCCAATTAAGGACCGTCCTGGCCAAAAACTATGGCTACACCTTC
CDR3aa: CASSQLRTVLAKNYGYTF

v_gene: TRBV2
abundance: NA
d_gene: NA
j_gene: TRBJ2-6
CDR3nt: TGTGCCAGCAGTGAGTGGGTCTTTGGGGCCAACGTCCTGACTTTC
CDR3aa: CASSEWVFGANVLTF

v_gene: TRBV7-8
abundance: NA
d_gene: NA
j_gene: TRBJ2-1
CDR3nt: TGTGCCAGCAGGGCGGGGGCCTCCTACAATGAGCAGTTCTTC
CDR3aa: CASRAGASYNEQFF

v_gene: TRBV5-1
abundance: few
d_gene: NA
j_gene: TRBJ1-1
CDR3nt: TGCGCCAGCTCCTTCGGGTCCTCGAACACTGAAGCTTTCTTT
CDR3aa: CASSFGSSNTEAFF

v_gene: TRBV20-1
abundance: NA
d_gene: TRBD1
j_gene: TRBJ2-5
CDR3nt: TGCAGTGCCCCCCGCGAGGACAGGGCTGAGACCCAGTACTTC
CDR3aa: CSAPREDRAETQYF

v_gene: TRBV9
abundance: NA
d_gene: TRBD2
j_gene: TRBJ2-3
CDR3nt: TGTGCCAGCAGCGTAGGGCTAGCGGGGGGTTCAGCTAGCACAGATACGCAGTATTTT
CDR3aa: CASSVGLAGGSASTDTQYF

v_gene: TRBV6-2/TRBV6-3
abundance: NA
d_gene: TRBD2
j_gene: TRBJ2-1
CDR3nt: TGTGCCAGCAGTCGTTACCGGGAGGGGAACAATGAGCAGTTCTTC
CDR3aa: CASSRYREGNNEQFF

v_gene: TRBV11-2
abundance: NA
d_gene: NA
j_gene: TRBJ2-3
CDR3nt: TGTGCCAGCAGCGCAAAAGTCGTGGGGGCGGGTACAGATACGCAGTATTTT
CDR3aa: CASSAKVVGAGTDTQYF

v_gene: TRBV29-1
abundance: few
d_gene: NA
j_gene: TRBJ2-1
CDR3nt: TGCAGCGCCGCAACTAGTCTATCCTACAATGAGCAGTTCTTC
CDR3aa: CSAATSLSYNEQFF

v_gene: TRBV5-1
abundance: NA
d_gene: NA
j_gene: TRBJ2-1
CDR3nt: TGCGCCAGCAGCTTGGTTTCAGAGGGGAATGAGCAGTTCTTC
CDR3aa: CASSLVSEGNEQFF

v_gene: TRBV5-1
abundance: NA
d_gene: NA
j_gene: TRBJ1-1
CDR3nt: TGCGCCAGCAGCCGGGGGCATCTCGACTTTTACACTGAAGCTTTCTTT
CDR3aa: CASSRGHLDFYTEAFF

v_gene: TRBV24-1
abundance: once
d_gene: TRBD2
j_gene: TRBJ2-1
CDR3nt: TGTGCCACCAGTGATCGCTTATTGTCTAGCGGGCATTACAATGAGCAGTTCTTC
CDR3aa: CATSDRLLSSGHYNEQFF

v_gene: TRBV20-1
abundance: many
d_gene: TRBD2
j_gene: TRBJ2-1
CDR3nt: TGCAGTGCCCGAGCGGGACTAGTAAATGAGCAGTTCTTC
CDR3aa: CSARAGLVNEQFF

v_gene: TRBV19
abundance: once
d_gene: NA
j_gene: TRBJ2-7
CDR3nt: TGTGCCAGTAGCCCTCATTTGGGGGCATTGACCTACGAGCAGTACTTC
CDR3aa: CASSPHLGALTYEQYF

v_gene: TRBV9
abundance: few
d_gene: NA
j_gene: TRBJ1-6
CDR3nt: TGTGCCAGCAGCCAGCCCGGGACCAAGGACCTCCACTTT
CDR3aa: CASSQPGTKDLHF

v_gene: TRBV24-1
abundance: NA
d_gene: NA
j_gene: TRBJ1-2
CDR3nt: TGTGCCACCAGTGAATCGGGATTCTATGGCTACACCTTC
CDR3aa: CATSESGFYGYTF

v_gene: TRBV5-5
abundance: few
d_gene: TRBD1
j_gene: TRBJ2-2
CDR3nt: TGTGCCAGCAGCTCCGTCGGACAGGGTGGCACCGGGGAGCTGTTTTTT
CDR3aa: CASSSVGQGGTGELFF

v_gene: TRBV29-1
abundance: NA
d_gene: TRBD2
j_gene: TRBJ2-3
CDR3nt: TGCAGCGTTGGAGGAGCGGGAGGAATCACAGATACGCAGTATTTT
CDR3aa: CSVGGAGGITDTQYF

v_gene: TRBV7-3
abundance: NA
d_gene: NA
j_gene: TRBJ2-1
CDR3nt: TGTGCCAGCAGCTTAACGTCTGGAAGCATGACCCTCTACAATGAGCAGTTCTTC
CDR3aa: CASSLTSGSMTLYNEQFF

v_gene: TRBV6-5
abundance: many
d_gene: NA
j_gene: TRBJ2-7
CDR3nt: TGTGCCAGCAGTTACTCGGCAGGGAGCTCCTACGAGCAGTACTTC
CDR3aa: CASSYSAGSSYEQYF

v_gene: TRBV30
abundance: NA
d_gene: NA
j_gene: TRBJ2-7
CDR3nt: TGTGCCTGGAGTCGTTATCCTTCGGGTTACGAGCAGTACTTC
CDR3aa: CAWSRYPSGYEQYF

v_gene: TRBV24-1
abundance: few
d_gene: TRBD1
j_gene: TRBJ2-2
CDR3nt: TGTGCCACCAGTGATCCGGGACAGGGGACCACCGGGGAGCTGTTTTTT
CDR3aa: CATSDPGQGTTGELFF

v_gene: TRBV5-1
abundance: once
d_gene: NA
j_gene: TRBJ1-1
CDR3nt: TGCGCCAGCAGCTTGCTGGTGCGGGGCCCCATGAACACTGAAGCTTTCTTT
CDR3aa: CASSLLVRGPMNTEAFF

v_gene: TRBV7-7
abundance: many
d_gene: TRBD1
j_gene: TRBJ2-5
CDR3nt: TGTGCCAGCAGCCCAGGACAGGGTTACGGGCAAGAGACCCAGTACTTC
CDR3aa: CASSPGQGYGQETQYF

v_gene: TRBV3-1
abundance: NA
d_gene: NA
j_gene: TRBJ1-1
CDR3nt: TGTGCCAGCAGCCAAGCCATGAACCAGGGTGTGACTGAAGCTTTCTTT
CDR3aa: CASSQAMNQGVTEAFF

v_gene: TRBV7-9
abundance: NA
d_gene: TRBD2
j_gene: TRBJ2-1
CDR3nt: TGTGCCAGCAGCTTGTCAGCGGGAGGTCACAATGAGCAGTTCTTC
CDR3aa: CASSLSAGGHNEQFF

v_gene: TRBV7-6
abundance: NA
d_gene: NA
j_gene: TRBJ2-2
CDR3nt: TGTGCCAGCAGCTTAGCGGGGGGGCCTAGCACCGGGGAGCTGTTTTTT
CDR3aa: CASSLAGGPSTGELFF

v_gene: TRBV6-5
abundance: NA
d_gene: NA
j_gene: TRBJ2-6
CDR3nt: TGTGCCAGCAGTTACAAGGGTACTACTGGGGCCAACGTCCTGACTTTC
CDR3aa: CASSYKGTTGANVLTF

v_gene: TRBV27
abundance: many
d_gene: NA
j_gene: TRBJ2-5
CDR3nt: TGTGCCAGCTCCCCGGGACGGAATCAAGAGACCCAGTACTTC
CDR3aa: CASSPGRNQETQYF

v_gene: TRBV5-1
abundance: NA
d_gene: TRBD2
j_gene: TRBJ2-2
CDR3nt: TGCGCCAGCAGCGCCGGACGAGCGGGAGCCGGGGAGCTGTTTTTT
CDR3aa: CASSAGRAGAGELFF

v_gene: TRBV7-9
abundance: few
d_gene: TRBD1
j_gene: TRBJ2-1
CDR3nt: TGTGCCAGCAGCTTGACCCTGGGACAGGGATACAATGAGCAGTTCTTC
CDR3aa: CASSLTLGQGYNEQFF

v_gene: TRBV10-3
abundance: NA
d_gene: NA
j_gene: TRBJ2-2
CDR3nt: TGTGCCATCAGAAGAAGTGGGGAGGAGCTGTTTTTT
CDR3aa: CAIRRSGEELFF

v_gene: TRBV9
abundance: few
d_gene: TRBD2
j_gene: TRBJ2-1
CDR3nt: TGTGCCAGCAGCGCAGGCGGGAGTGTGGCGTATAATGAGCAGTTCTTC
CDR3aa: CASSAGGSVAYNEQFF

v_gene: TRBV4-3
abundance: few
d_gene: TRBD2
j_gene: TRBJ2-5
CDR3nt: TGCGCCAGCAGCCAAGCTAGCGGGGAGAAGGGAGAGACCCAGTACTTC
CDR3aa: CASSQASGEKGETQYF

v_gene: TRBV12-3/TRBV12-4
abundance: NA
d_gene: NA
j_gene: TRBJ2-7
CDR3nt: TGTGCCAGCAGCCCTCGGTGGCGCGAGCAGTACTTC
CDR3aa: CASSPRWREQYF

v_gene: TRBV7-6
abundance: NA
d_gene: NA
j_gene: TRBJ2-1
CDR3nt: TGTGCCAGCAGCTTACTACCGGGGGAGCGGGAGCAGTTCTTC
CDR3aa: CASSLLPGEREQFF

v_gene: TRBV6-6
abundance: few
d_gene: TRBD1
j_gene: TRBJ2-3
CDR3nt: TGTGCCAGCAGTAGAACCGACAGGGGATTAACAGATACGCAGTATTTT
CDR3aa: CASSRTDRGLTDTQYF

v_gene: TRBV7-9
abundance: few
d_gene: TRBD1
j_gene: TRBJ2-3
CDR3nt: TGTGCCAGCAGCCAGACAGGGTCGGGGACAGATACGCAGTATTTT
CDR3aa: CASSQTGSGTDTQYF

v_gene: TRBV20-1
abundance: few
d_gene: NA
j_gene: TRBJ2-1
CDR3nt: TGCAGTGCTAGGGGACCCCGGACAGTCGAGCAGTTCTTC
CDR3aa: CSARGPRTVEQFF

v_gene: TRBV5-1
abundance: few
d_gene: NA
j_gene: TRBJ1-6
CDR3nt: TGCGCCAGCAGCATCCGTCTCCCTCCACCCCTCCACTTT
CDR3aa: CASSIRLPPPLHF

v_gene: TRBV24-1
abundance: few
d_gene: TRBD1
j_gene: TRBJ2-7
CDR3nt: TGTGCCACCAGTGACGGACAGGGACTTGTCTACGAGCAGTACTTC
CDR3aa: CATSDGQGLVYEQYF

v_gene: TRBV6-1
abundance: NA
d_gene: TRBD2
j_gene: TRBJ2-7
CDR3nt: TGTGCCAGCAGTGCTTTCGGGACTAGCGGGGGGCGGCGGTACTTC
CDR3aa: CASSAFGTSGGRRYF

v_gene: TRBV3-1
abundance: few
d_gene: NA
j_gene: TRBJ2-1
CDR3nt: TGTGCCAGCAGCCAAGGTCTGCGGAGCTCCTACAATGAGCAGTTCTTC
CDR3aa: CASSQGLRSSYNEQFF

v_gene: TRBV9
abundance: NA
d_gene: TRBD1
j_gene: TRBJ1-2
CDR3nt: TGTGCCAGCAGCTACCGTACAGGGGGCTATGGCTACACCTTC
CDR3aa: CASSYRTGGYGYTF

v_gene: TRBV7-8
abundance: few
d_gene: TRBD2
j_gene: TRBJ2-1
CDR3nt: TGTGCCAGCAGCTCCCTAGCGGGGGCCGCACTTTCCTACAATGAGCAGTTCTTC
CDR3aa: CASSSLAGAALSYNEQFF

v_gene: TRBV5-1
abundance: few
d_gene: NA
j_gene: TRBJ2-3
CDR3nt: TGCGCCAGCAGCACAAGGCTAGTACGCGTAACAGATACGCAGTATTTT
CDR3aa: CASSTRLVRVTDTQYF

v_gene: TRBV5-1
abundance: few
d_gene: NA
j_gene: TRBJ1-4
CDR3nt: TGCGCCAGCAGCGGGGGATTAGAAACTAATGAAAAACTGTTTTTT
CDR3aa: CASSGGLETNEKLFF

v_gene: TRBV5-1
abundance: NA
d_gene: TRBD1
j_gene: TRBJ2-1
CDR3nt: TGCGCCAGCAGCCTTCAACCGGGACAGGCATACAATGAGCAGTTCTTC
CDR3aa: CASSLQPGQAYNEQFF

v_gene: TRBV25-1
abundance: NA
d_gene: TRBD2
j_gene: TRBJ2-7
CDR3nt: TGTGCCAGCAGTGATTCGGGCCGGCGGGGGAAGCAGTACTTC
CDR3aa: CASSDSGRRGKQYF

v_gene: TRBV12-3/TRBV12-4
abundance: NA
d_gene: NA
j_gene: TRBJ1-5
CDR3nt: TGTGCCAGCAGTTTATGGGGAAGCAATCAGCCCCAGCATTTT
CDR3aa: CASSLWGSNQPQHF

v_gene: TRBV6-1
abundance: few
d_gene: TRBD1
j_gene: TRBJ1-1
CDR3nt: TGTGCCAGCAGTGGGCGACAGGGGCCGAACACTGAAGCTTTCTTT
CDR3aa: CASSGRQGPNTEAFF

v_gene: TRBV20-1
abundance: NA
d_gene: TRBD2
j_gene: TRBJ2-7
CDR3nt: TGCAGTGCTAGAGGGGCAGGCGTCACAGCGGGGGGAGAGCAGTACTTC
CDR3aa: CSARGAGVTAGGEQYF

v_gene: TRBV6-2/TRBV6-3
abundance: few
d_gene: NA
j_gene: TRBJ2-1
CDR3nt: TGTGCCAGCAGTTACTCGCAGGGCGATGAGCAGTTCTTC
CDR3aa: CASSYSQGDEQFF

v_gene: TRBV7-9
abundance: few
d_gene: NA
j_gene: TRBJ1-5
CDR3nt: TGTGCCAGCAGCTTAGGGGGAGGCGATCCCTCGAGGAATCAGCCCCAGCATTTT
CDR3aa: CASSLGGGDPSRNQPQHF

v_gene: TRBV20-1
abundance: NA
d_gene: TRBD2
j_gene: TRBJ2-3
CDR3nt: TGCAGTGCTCCCGGACTAGCGGGGGGCCAAGCAGATACGCAGTATTTT
CDR3aa: CSAPGLAGGQADTQYF

v_gene: TRBV15
abundance: few
d_gene: TRBD2
j_gene: TRBJ2-7
CDR3nt: TGTGCCACCAGCAGAGAAACGGGACTAGCGGGGATCTACGAGCAGTACTTC
CDR3aa: CATSRETGLAGIYEQYF

v_gene: TRBV7-8
abundance: NA
d_gene: NA
j_gene: TRBJ2-3
CDR3nt: TGTGCCAGCAGCTTAGTTGGCGGGGGCTACTCGGATACGCAGTATTTT
CDR3aa: CASSLVGGGYSDTQYF